What follows are 10 T cell receptor beta chains derived from one specimen sequenced in a study of shared clonotypes between healthy human individuals. Sequencing used immunoSEQ multiplex PCR; TCRdb keeps in-frame clones, though not all of them. Of about 2.3 million clones listed, more than 80% are singletons. The sample was naive CD4+ T cells from PBMCs. As for subset: CD45RA+ positively selected. Receptors originate from a man between 18 and 29 years old in good health. Some clones in this sample may be carry-over from other donors' samples.

V gene TRBV28 combines with J gene TRBJ1-1; perhaps TRBD1 as D (6 bases). The V gene lost 4 bases and the J gene lost 10 bases, with 25 bases spanning the gap. Per the germline V gene, CDR1 is MDHEN and CDR2 is SYDVKM. CDR3 length: 16 residues. CDR3 bases: TGTGCCAGCAGTTCCGGGACACTGACGGGAGTTTCAGTAGCTTTCTTT. It translates to CASSSGTLTGVSVAFF. The variable domain in full, with the rest retrieved from reference TRBV28 and TRBJ1-1, is DVKVTQSSRYLVKRTGEKVFLECVQDMDHENMFWYRQDPGLGLRLIYFSYDVKMKEKGDIPEGYSVSREKKERFSLILESASTNQTSMYLCASSSGTLTGVSVAFFGQGTRLTVV.

This chain uses TRBV11-2 with TRBJ2-1; 11 positions match TRBD2. The V gene's germline CDR1 is SGHAT and CDR2 FQNNGV. Losses at the gene ends were 3 bases for V and 6 bases for J; bases not matched to a gene: 10. This CDR3 comprises 17 residues. The CDR3 reads CASSFPLAGGQGNEQFF. The CDR3 DNA follows: TGTGCCAGCAGCTTCCCGCTAGCGGGAGGCCAGGGCAATGAGCAGTTCTTC.

The CDR3 DNA is TGTGCCAGCAGCTTAGAAAGGGCTTCTGAAAAACTGTTTTTT. Its protein is CASSLERASEKLFF. V and J are TRBV7-9 and TRBJ1-4; D is uncertain. In germline, CDR1 is SEHNR, CDR2 FQNEAQ (reference sequence). Trimming removed 1 base at V and 7 bases at J, with 10 bases between. The CDR3 is 14 residues long.

The rearrangement links TRBV4-1 to TRBJ2-3; D may be TRBD1 (5 bases). The length of the CDR3 is 15 residues. The V gene lost 1 base and the J gene lost 5 bases, with 13 bases spanning the gap. Germline lookup yields CDR1 MGHRA and CDR2 YSYEKL. The CDR3 sequence: CASSQVSRAVDTQYF. DNA for the CDR3: TGCGCCAGCAGCCAAGTTAGCAGGGCGGTAGATACGCAGTATTTT.

The gene calls are TRBV30 and TRBJ1-4; 8 bases agree with TRBD1. Germline CDR1 GTSNPN, CDR2 SVGIG (reference sequence). This CDR3 region has 16 residues. J lost 4 bases, V lost 3 bases, and 10 bases had no gene match. As DNA, the CDR3 is TGTGCCTGGAGCCCCGGCTGGACAGGGATTAATGAAAAACTGTTTTTT. It yields the protein CAWSPGWTGINEKLFF.

In its sample, this clone was seen a few times. This chain links TRBV7-9 with TRBJ2-7, with unresolved D. There are 14 residues in the CDR3. Trimming shortened V by 1 base and J by 2 bases, and 9 bases separated the two germline ends. The V gene's germline CDR1 is SEHNR and CDR2 FQNEAQ (reference sequence). The CDR3 DNA follows: TGTGCCAGCAGCTTAGTACAAACAACCTACGAGCAGTACTTC. It codes for CASSLVQTTYEQYF. Supplemented by reference TRBV7-9 and TRBJ2-7, the full variable domain reads DTGVSQNPRHKITKRGQNVTFRCDPISEHNRLYWYRQTLGQGPEFLTYFQNEAQLEKSRLLSDRFSAERPKGSFSTLEIQRTEQGDSAMYLCASSLVQTTYEQYFGPGTRLTVT.

This clone was picked up one time. This rearrangement joins TRBV5-1 to TRBJ1-4; D uncertain. Germline assignment: CDR1 SGHRS and CDR2 YFSETQ. V dropped 0 bases and J dropped 4 bases, with 13 bases sitting between them. The CDR3 sequence is 16 residues long. CDR3 amino acids: CASSLDHVAYNEKLFF. The CDR3 region has the DNA TGCGCCAGCAGCTTGGACCACGTAGCGTATAATGAAAAACTGTTTTTT.

In its sample, this clone was seen once. The same CDR3 also results from other DNA sequences found in this sample. The J gene is TRBJ2-1, the V gene TRBV6-5; D not certain. From germline, CDR1 is MNHEY and CDR2 SVGAGI. Trimming shortened V by 0 bases and J by 10 bases, and 4 bases separated the two germline ends. This CDR3 is built from 11 residues. CDR3 protein: CASSYSREQFF. The CDR3 DNA reads as TGTGCCAGCAGTTACTCACGGGAGCAGTTCTTC.

J is TRBJ2-7 and V is TRBV7-8, with a tentative D call TRBD1 (6 bases). The CDR3 is 14 residues long. Germline CDR1 reads SGHVS; CDR2 reads FQNEAQ. The V gene lost 3 bases and the J gene lost 4 bases, with 13 bases spanning the gap. As DNA, the CDR3 is TGTGCCAGCAGCTTTCGGGCAGGGGTATACGAGCAGTACTTC. This sequence encodes CASSFRAGVYEQYF. Looking up the rest from reference TRBV7-8 and TRBJ2-7 gives the full variable domain: GAGVSQSPRYKVAKRGQDVALRCDPISGHVSLFWYQQALGQGPEFLTYFQNEAQLDKSGLPSDRFFAERPEGSVSTLKIQRTQQEDSAVYLCASSFRAGVYEQYFGPGTRLTVT.

The chain joins TRBV7-6 to TRBJ1-1; D might be TRBD1 (5 bases). The CDR3 has 11 residues. Germline lookup yields CDR1 SGHVS and CDR2 FNYEAQ. The V gene lost 5 bases and the J gene lost 12 bases, with 13 bases spanning the gap. For the CDR3, the DNA is TGTGCCAGCAGCCGAGGCCAGGGCACTTTCTTT. Its translation: CASSRGQGTFF.